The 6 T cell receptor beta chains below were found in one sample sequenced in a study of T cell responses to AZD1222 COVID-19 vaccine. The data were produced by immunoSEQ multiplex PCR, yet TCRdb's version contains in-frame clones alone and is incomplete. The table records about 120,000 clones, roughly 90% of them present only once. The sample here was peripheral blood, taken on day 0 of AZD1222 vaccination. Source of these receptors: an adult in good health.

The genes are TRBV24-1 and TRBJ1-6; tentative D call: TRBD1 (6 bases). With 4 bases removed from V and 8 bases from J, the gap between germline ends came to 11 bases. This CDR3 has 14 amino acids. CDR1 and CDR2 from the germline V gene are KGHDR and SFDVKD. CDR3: CATSESNRDSPLHF. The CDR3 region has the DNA TGTGCCACCAGTGAATCCAACAGGGATTCACCCCTCCACTTT.

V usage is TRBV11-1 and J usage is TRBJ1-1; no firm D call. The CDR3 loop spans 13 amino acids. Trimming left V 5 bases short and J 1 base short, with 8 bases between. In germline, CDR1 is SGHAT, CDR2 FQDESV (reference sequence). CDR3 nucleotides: TGTGCCAGCAGCGTGGATTCGAACACTGAAGCTTTCTTT. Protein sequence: CASSVDSNTEAFF.

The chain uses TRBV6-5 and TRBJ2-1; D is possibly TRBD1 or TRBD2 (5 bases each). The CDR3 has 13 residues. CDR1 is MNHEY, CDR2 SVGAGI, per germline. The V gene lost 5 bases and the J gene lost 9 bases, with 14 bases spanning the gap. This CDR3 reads CASSRRDRSEQFF. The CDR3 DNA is TGTGCCAGCAGTCGCCGGGACCGCTCTGAGCAGTTCTTC.

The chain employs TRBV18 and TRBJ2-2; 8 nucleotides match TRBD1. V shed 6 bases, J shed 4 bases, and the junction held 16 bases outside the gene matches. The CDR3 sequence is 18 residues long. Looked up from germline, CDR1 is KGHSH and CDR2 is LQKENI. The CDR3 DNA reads TGTGCCAGCTCTCCCAGGACAGGGACCCTTCTCGGCACCGGGGAGCTGTTTTTT. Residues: CASSPRTGTLLGTGELFF.

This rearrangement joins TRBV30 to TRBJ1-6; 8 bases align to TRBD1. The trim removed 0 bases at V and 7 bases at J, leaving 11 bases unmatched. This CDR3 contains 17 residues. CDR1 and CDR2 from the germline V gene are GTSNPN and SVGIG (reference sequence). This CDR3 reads CAWSVRSGQGANSPLHF. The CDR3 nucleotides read TGTGCCTGGAGTGTACGGTCCGGACAGGGCGCCAATTCACCCCTCCACTTT. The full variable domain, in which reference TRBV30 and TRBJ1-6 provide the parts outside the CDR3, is SQTIHQWPATLVQPVGSPLSLECTVEGTSNPNLYWYRQAAGRGLQLLFYSVGIGQISSEVPQNLSASRPQDRQFILSSKKLLLSDSGFYLCAWSVRSGQGANSPLHFGNGTRLTVT.

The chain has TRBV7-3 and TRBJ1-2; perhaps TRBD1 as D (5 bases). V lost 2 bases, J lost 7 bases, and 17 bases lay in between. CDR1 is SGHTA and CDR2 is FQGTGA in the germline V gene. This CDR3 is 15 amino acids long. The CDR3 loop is CASSLLGPLGGGYTF. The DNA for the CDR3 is TGTGCCAGCAGCTTACTAGGGCCCCTGGGGGGTGGCTACACCTTC. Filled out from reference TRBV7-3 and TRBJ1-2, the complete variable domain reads GAGVSQTPSNKVTEKGKYVELRCDPISGHTALYWYRQSLGQGPEFLIYFQGTGAADDSGLPNDRFFAVRPEGSVSTLKIQRTERGDSAVYLCASSLLGPLGGGYTFGSGTRLTVV.